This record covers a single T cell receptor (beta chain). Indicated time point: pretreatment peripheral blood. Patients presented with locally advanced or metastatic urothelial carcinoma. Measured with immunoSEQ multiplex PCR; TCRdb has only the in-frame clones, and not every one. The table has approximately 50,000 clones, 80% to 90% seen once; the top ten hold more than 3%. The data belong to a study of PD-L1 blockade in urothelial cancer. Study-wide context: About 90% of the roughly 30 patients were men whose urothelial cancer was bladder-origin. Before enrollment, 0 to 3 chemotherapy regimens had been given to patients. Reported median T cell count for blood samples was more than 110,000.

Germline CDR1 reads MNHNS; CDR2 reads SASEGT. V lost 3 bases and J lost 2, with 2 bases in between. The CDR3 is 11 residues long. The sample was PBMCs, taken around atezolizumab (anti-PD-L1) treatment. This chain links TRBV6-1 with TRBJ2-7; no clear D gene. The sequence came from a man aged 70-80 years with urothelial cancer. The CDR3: CASSDTYEQYF. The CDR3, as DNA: TGTGCCAGCAGTGATACCTACGAGCAGTACTTC.